Listed below are T cell receptor beta chains from one sample, sequenced in a study of cytomegalovirus exposure and HLA in healthy donors. The data were produced by immunoSEQ multiplex PCR, yet TCRdb's version contains in-frame clones alone and is incomplete. The table has some 110,000 clones, over 9% seen once. The sample was PBMCs. The receptors were gathered from a middle-aged man in good health and CMV-seropositive. Each CDR3 is given with its conserved first and last residue. A D gene is named only where the DNA matches it firmly. The size field is filled for only some rows; it gives once, few, many or a size class.

v_call	clone_size	j_call	d_call	cdr3_aa	cdr3_nt
TRBV29-1	few	TRBJ1-1	NA	CSVDQGRGGSTEAFF	TGCAGCGTTGACCAAGGACGGGGCGGGAGCACTGAAGCTTTCTTT
TRBV21-1	NA	TRBJ2-3	NA	CASSKYSRTSADTQYF	TGTGCCAGCAGCAAATACTCCAGGACTAGCGCAGATACGCAGTATTTT
TRBV27	few	TRBJ2-7	TRBD2	CASSLRGAYEQYF	TGTGCCAGCAGTTTACGGGGGGCCTACGAGCAGTACTTC
TRBV29-1	NA	TRBJ2-5	NA	CSVALGTNQENQYF	TGCAGCGTTGCACTCGGAACTAACCAAGAGAACCAGTACTTC
TRBV29-1	few	TRBJ2-7	TRBD2	CSVESRTSGSYEQYF	TGCAGCGTTGAGTCGAGGACTAGCGGGAGTTACGAGCAGTACTTC
TRBV27	NA	TRBJ2-5	TRBD1	CASSLYPGGQETQYF	TGTGCCAGCAGTTTATATCCAGGGGGACAAGAGACCCAGTACTTC
TRBV2	NA	TRBJ2-4	NA	CASSGRNIQYF	TGTGCCAGCAGTGGTCGGAACATTCAGTACTTC
TRBV13	NA	TRBJ2-2	TRBD1	CASSSGQGWSTGELFF	TGTGCCAGTTCGTCGGGACAGGGGTGGAGCACCGGGGAGCTGTTTTTT
TRBV6-5	few	TRBJ2-1	NA	CASSGVAYNEQFF	TGTGCCAGCTCGGGAGTTGCCTACAATGAGCAGTTCTTC
TRBV6-5	NA	TRBJ2-1	NA	CASSSRGISYNEQFF	TGTGCCAGCAGTTCGCGGGGTATCTCCTACAATGAGCAGTTCTTC
TRBV28	few	TRBJ2-1	NA	CASSLTSGNNEQFF	TGTGCCAGCAGTTTAACTAGTGGGAATAATGAGCAGTTCTTC
TRBV30	NA	TRBJ1-2	TRBD1	CAWRPQGTNGYTF	TGTGCCTGGAGGCCACAGGGGACAAATGGCTACACCTTC
TRBV13	few	TRBJ2-3	NA	CASSLDANTDTQYF	TGTGCCAGCAGCTTAGACGCGAACACAGATACGCAGTATTTT
TRBV28	few	TRBJ2-2	NA	CASSRRQSGELFF	TGTGCCAGCAGTCGCAGACAGTCCGGGGAGCTGTTTTTT
TRBV28	NA	TRBJ1-5	TRBD1	CSSKNDRGRRQPQHF	TGTTCATCGAAAAACGACAGGGGGCGCAGGCAGCCCCAGCATTTT
TRBV5-4	few	TRBJ2-1	TRBD2	CASSLGVIWSGVSSYNEQFF	TGTGCCAGCAGCCTAGGCGTCATATGGAGCGGGGTAAGCTCCTACAATGAGCAGTTCTTC
TRBV28	few	TRBJ1-2	NA	CASSLGGGGYTF	TGTGCCAGCAGTTTGGGAGGGGGTGGCTACACCTTC
TRBV7-2	few	TRBJ2-5	TRBD2	CASSSWTRSETQYF	TGTGCCAGCAGTTCTTGGACTAGAAGCGAGACCCAGTACTTC
TRBV4-2	NA	TRBJ2-1	TRBD2	CASSQDTAVRGNEQFF	TGTGCCAGCAGCCAAGATACAGCGGTGCGGGGGAATGAGCAGTTCTTC
TRBV25-1	few	TRBJ2-1	TRBD2	CASRWEGPDEQFF	TGTGCCAGCAGGTGGGAGGGCCCCGATGAGCAGTTCTTC
TRBV7-8	NA	TRBJ1-1	NA	CASSLKRGMNTEAFF	TGTGCCAGCAGCCTAAAAAGGGGCATGAACACTGAAGCTTTCTTT
TRBV7-9	NA	TRBJ2-3	NA	CASSLRDTSTDTQYF	TGTGCCAGCAGCCTCCGGGACACCAGCACAGATACGCAGTATTTT
TRBV10-3	few	TRBJ1-1	TRBD1	CAISDPGTGGWTEAFF	TGTGCCATCAGTGATCCCGGGACAGGGGGATGGACTGAAGCTTTCTTT
TRBV7-2	NA	TRBJ2-1	TRBD2	CASSSRSGRYNEQFF	TGTGCCAGCAGCTCGAGGAGCGGGAGGTACAATGAGCAGTTCTTC
TRBV5-1	few	TRBJ2-7	NA	CASSFGEAYEQYF	TGCGCCAGCAGCTTTGGCGAGGCCTACGAGCAGTACTTC
TRBV27	NA	TRBJ1-2	TRBD1	CASSEAGGRVYGYTF	TGTGCCAGCAGCGAAGCAGGGGGCCGTGTCTATGGCTACACCTTC
TRBV7-2	few	TRBJ2-7	NA	CASSRPGQPYEQYF	TGTGCCAGCAGCCGTCCGGGACAACCCTACGAGCAGTACTTC
TRBV6-5	few	TRBJ2-7	NA	CATRLGQGLTYEQYF	TGTGCCACACGACTAGGACAAGGGCTAACCTACGAGCAGTACTTC
TRBV6-6	NA	TRBJ1-1	NA	CASSGEAFF	TGTGCCAGTTCCGGTGAAGCTTTCTTT
TRBV6-1	NA	TRBJ2-1	NA	CASSELWSTDNEQFF	TGTGCCAGCAGTGAGCTTTGGAGTACGGACAATGAGCAGTTCTTC
TRBV7-2	NA	TRBJ1-2	TRBD1	CASSPDRVLSGYTF	TGTGCCAGCAGCCCAGACAGGGTCTTAAGTGGCTACACCTTC
TRBV9	NA	TRBJ1-2	NA	CASSVGESAYGYTF	TGTGCCAGCAGCGTTGGGGAGTCCGCCTATGGCTACACCTTC
TRBV11-2	few	TRBJ2-7	TRBD1	CASSTQDRGSYEQYF	TGTGCCAGCAGCACCCAGGACAGGGGTTCCTACGAGCAGTACTTC
TRBV6-1	NA	TRBJ2-3	TRBD2	CASSSPSGMQDTQYF	TGTGCCAGCAGCAGTCCTAGCGGGATGCAAGATACGCAGTATTTT
TRBV28	few	TRBJ2-1	TRBD2	CASSLMLAGGPHNEQFF	TGTGCCAGCAGTTTAATGCTAGCGGGAGGGCCCCACAATGAGCAGTTCTTC
TRBV7-2	NA	TRBJ2-7	TRBD2	CASSLRSSGRYEQYF	TGTGCCAGCAGCTTAAGAAGTAGCGGGAGGTACGAGCAGTACTTC
TRBV7-8	NA	TRBJ2-1	TRBD2	CASSPLAGGPGKRNEQFF	TGTGCCAGCAGCCCACTAGCGGGAGGGCCAGGTAAAAGAAATGAGCAGTTCTTC
TRBV4-1	NA	TRBJ2-1	NA	CASSQDLAYNEQFF	TGCGCCAGCAGCCAAGATCTTGCCTACAATGAGCAGTTCTTC
TRBV11-1	few	TRBJ2-7	TRBD1	CASRRGTEPFYEQYF	TGTGCCAGCAGACGAGGGACAGAACCCTTCTACGAGCAGTACTTC
TRBV7-9	NA	TRBJ1-5	TRBD1	CASSSGDRAFQPQHF	TGTGCCAGCAGCTCCGGGGACAGGGCTTTTCAGCCCCAGCATTTT
TRBV6-4	few	TRBJ2-2	NA	CASSDSATSGELFF	TGTGCCAGCAGTGACTCGGCGACTAGCGGGGAGCTGTTTTTT
TRBV7-2	NA	TRBJ2-3	NA	CASSRGELKYF	TGTGCCAGCTCCCGTGGGGAGTTGAAGTATTTT